This T cell receptor beta chain was documented in a study of type 1 regulatory T cells. The overall study: T-allo10 is an in vitro-generated, Tr1-enriched CD4 T cell product specific for alloantigen. General observations from the study: Compared with non-Tr1 cells, Tr1 cells showed a narrower TCR repertoire.

The table lists this clonotype with a few counts. The antigen is undetermined. TCRdb reprocessed the reads with MiXCR, giving one entry per CDR3 protein. The sample includes approximately 42,000 distinct CDR3 sequences, 10% to 15% seen only once; the top ten take approximately 8%. V was clipped by 2 bases and J by 6 bases; unmatched bases: 6. This CDR3 spans 15 amino acids. Germline assignment: CDR1 SGHRS and CDR2 YFSETQ. This clonotype originated in a human donor in good health. The source material was cultured non-Tr1 T cells, either the whole culture or a sorted T cell fraction (not recorded which). This rearrangement joins TRBV5-1 to TRBJ2-1, with 9 positions matching TRBD1. This chain's CDR3 is CASSFLGQGTNEQFF. The CDR3 DNA reads as TGCGCCAGCAGCTTTCTGGGACAGGGAACCAATGAGCAGTTCTTC. The full variable domain, completed using reference TRBV5-1 and TRBJ2-1, is KAGVTQTPRYLIKTRGQQVTLSCSPISGHRSVSWYQQTPGQGLQFLFEYFSETQRNKGNFPGRFSGRQFSNSRSEMNVSTLELGDSALYLCASSFLGQGTNEQFFGPGTRLTVL.